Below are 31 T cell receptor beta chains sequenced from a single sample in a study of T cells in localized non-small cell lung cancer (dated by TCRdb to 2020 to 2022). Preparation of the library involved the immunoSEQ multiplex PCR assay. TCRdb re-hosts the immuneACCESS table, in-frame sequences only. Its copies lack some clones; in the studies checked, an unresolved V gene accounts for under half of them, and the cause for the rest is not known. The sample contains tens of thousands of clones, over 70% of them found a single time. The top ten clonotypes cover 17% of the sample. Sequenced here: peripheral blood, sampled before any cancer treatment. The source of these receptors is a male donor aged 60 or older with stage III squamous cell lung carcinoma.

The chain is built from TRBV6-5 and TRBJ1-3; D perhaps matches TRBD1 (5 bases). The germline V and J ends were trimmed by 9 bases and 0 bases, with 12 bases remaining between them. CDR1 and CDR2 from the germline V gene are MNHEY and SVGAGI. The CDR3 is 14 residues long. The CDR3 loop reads CASRPRVSGNTIYF. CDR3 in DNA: TGTGCCAGTCGCCCCAGGGTCTCTGGAAACACCATATATTTT.

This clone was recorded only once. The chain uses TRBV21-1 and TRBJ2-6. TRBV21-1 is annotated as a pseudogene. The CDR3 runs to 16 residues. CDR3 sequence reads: CASSKGVTYGANVLTF. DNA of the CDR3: TGTGCCAGCAGTAAAGGGGTGACCTACGGGGCCAACGTCCTGACTTTC.

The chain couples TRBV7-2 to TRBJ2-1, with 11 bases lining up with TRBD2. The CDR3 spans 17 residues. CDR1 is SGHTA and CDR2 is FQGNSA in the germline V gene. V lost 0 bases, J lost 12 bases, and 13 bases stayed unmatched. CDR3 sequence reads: CASSLAALAGDLTGQFF. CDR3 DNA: TGTGCCAGCAGCTTAGCGGCACTAGCGGGGGATCTTACGGGGCAGTTCTTC.

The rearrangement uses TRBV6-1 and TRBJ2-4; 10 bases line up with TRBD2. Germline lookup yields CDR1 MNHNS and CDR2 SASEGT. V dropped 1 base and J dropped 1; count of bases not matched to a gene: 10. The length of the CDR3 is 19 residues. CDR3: CASSEESGGANYAKNIQYF. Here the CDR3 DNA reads TGTGCCAGCAGTGAAGAAAGCGGGGGGGCAAATTACGCCAAAAACATTCAGTACTTC.

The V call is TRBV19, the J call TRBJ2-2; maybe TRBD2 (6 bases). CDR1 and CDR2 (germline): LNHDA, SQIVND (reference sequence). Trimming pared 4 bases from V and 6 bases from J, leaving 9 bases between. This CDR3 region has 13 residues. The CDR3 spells CASSTGTPGELFF. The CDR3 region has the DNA TGTGCCAGTAGTACCGGGACTCCCGGGGAGCTGTTTTTT.

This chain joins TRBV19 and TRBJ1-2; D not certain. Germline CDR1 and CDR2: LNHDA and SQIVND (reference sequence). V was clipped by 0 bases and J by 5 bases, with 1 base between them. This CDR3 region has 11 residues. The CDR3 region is CASSIDYGYTF. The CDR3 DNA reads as TGTGCCAGTAGTATAGATTATGGCTACACCTTC.

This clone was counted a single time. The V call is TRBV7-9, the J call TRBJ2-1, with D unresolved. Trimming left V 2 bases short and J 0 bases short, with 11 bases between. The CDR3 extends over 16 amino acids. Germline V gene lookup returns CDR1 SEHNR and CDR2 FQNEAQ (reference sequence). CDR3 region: CASSLSPVNSYNEQFF. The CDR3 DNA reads TGTGCCAGCAGCTTATCCCCAGTAAACTCCTACAATGAGCAGTTCTTC.

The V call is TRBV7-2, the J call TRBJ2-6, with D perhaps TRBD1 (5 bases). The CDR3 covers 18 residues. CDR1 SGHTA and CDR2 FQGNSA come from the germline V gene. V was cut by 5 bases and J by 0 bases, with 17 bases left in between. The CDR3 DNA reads TGTGCCAGCAGCGCCTCAAGGGGCTTAGTCTCTGGGGCCAACGTCCTGACTTTC. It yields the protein CASSASRGLVSGANVLTF.

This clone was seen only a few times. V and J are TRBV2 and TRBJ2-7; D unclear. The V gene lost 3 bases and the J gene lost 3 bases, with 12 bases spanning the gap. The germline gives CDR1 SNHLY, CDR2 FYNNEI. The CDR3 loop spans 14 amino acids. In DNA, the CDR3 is TGTGCCAGCAGTGATACCAGCCCCTTCTACGAGCAGTACTTC. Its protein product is CASSDTSPFYEQYF.

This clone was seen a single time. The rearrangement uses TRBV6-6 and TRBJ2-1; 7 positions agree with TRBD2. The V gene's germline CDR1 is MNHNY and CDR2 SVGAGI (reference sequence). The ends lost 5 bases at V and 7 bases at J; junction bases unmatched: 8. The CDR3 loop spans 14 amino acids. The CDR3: CASSRVGGKNEQFF. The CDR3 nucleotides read TGTGCCAGCAGTAGAGTCGGGGGGAAGAATGAGCAGTTCTTC.

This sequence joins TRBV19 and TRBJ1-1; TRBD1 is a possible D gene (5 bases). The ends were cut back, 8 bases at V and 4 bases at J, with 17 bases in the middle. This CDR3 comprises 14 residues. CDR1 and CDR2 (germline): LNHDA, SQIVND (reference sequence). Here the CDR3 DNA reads TGTGCCAGTCGCGAACGGGGGGAGATCACTGAAGCTTTCTTT. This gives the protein CASRERGEITEAFF.

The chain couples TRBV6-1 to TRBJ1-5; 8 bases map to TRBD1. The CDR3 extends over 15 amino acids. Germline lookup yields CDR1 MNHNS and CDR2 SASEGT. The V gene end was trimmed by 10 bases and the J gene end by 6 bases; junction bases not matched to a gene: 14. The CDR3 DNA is TGTGCCACCCATTCCCTGGACAGGGAACTTCAGCCCCAGCATTTT. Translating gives CATHSLDRELQPQHF.

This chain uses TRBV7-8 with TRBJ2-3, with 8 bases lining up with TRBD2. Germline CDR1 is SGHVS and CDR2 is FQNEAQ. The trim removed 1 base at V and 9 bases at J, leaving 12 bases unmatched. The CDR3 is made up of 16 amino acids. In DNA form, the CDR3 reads TGTGCCAGCAGCTTAGTCGAAGCGGGAGAGGGGAAAACGCAGTATTTT. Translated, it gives CASSLVEAGEGKTQYF.

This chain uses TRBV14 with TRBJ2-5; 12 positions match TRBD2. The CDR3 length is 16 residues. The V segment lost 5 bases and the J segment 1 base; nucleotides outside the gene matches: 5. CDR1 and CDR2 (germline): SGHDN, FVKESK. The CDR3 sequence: CASSSRTSGTQETQYF. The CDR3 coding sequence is TGTGCCAGCAGCTCTAGGACTAGCGGGACCCAAGAGACCCAGTACTTC.

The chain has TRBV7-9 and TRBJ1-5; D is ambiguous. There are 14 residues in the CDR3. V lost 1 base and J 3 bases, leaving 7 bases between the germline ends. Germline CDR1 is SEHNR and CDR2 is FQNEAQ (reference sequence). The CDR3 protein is CASSLGRTNQPQHF. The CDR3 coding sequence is TGTGCCAGCAGCTTAGGGAGAACCAATCAGCCCCAGCATTTT. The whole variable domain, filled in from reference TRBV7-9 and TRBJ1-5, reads DTGVSQNPRHKITKRGQNVTFRCDPISEHNRLYWYRQTLGQGPEFLTYFQNEAQLEKSRLLSDRFSAERPKGSFSTLEIQRTEQGDSAMYLCASSLGRTNQPQHFGDGTRLSIL.

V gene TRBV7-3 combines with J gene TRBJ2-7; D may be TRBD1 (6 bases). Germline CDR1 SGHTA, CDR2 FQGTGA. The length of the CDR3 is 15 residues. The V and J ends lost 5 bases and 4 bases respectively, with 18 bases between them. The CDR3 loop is CASSPTGTITYEQYF. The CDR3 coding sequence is TGTGCCAGCAGCCCAACCGGGACAATAACATACGAGCAGTACTTC.

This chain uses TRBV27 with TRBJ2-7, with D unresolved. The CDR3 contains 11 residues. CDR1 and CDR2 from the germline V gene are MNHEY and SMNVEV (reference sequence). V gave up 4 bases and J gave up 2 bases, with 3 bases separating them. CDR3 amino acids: CASSSTYEQYF. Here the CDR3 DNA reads TGTGCCAGCAGTTCGACCTACGAGCAGTACTTC.

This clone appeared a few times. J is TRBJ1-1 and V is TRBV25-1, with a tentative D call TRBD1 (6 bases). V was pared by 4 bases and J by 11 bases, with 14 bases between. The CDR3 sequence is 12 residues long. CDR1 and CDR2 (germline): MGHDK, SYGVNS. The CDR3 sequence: CASSGAGAPAFF. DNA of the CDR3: TGTGCCAGCAGTGGTGCGGGGGCGCCTGCTTTCTTT.

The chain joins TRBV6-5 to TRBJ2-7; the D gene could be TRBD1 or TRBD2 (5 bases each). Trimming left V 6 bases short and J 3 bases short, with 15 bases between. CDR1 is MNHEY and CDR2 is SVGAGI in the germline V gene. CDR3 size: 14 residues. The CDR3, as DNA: TGTGCCAGCAGCAACTCCGGGACCATCTACGAGCAGTACTTC. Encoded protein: CASSNSGTIYEQYF.

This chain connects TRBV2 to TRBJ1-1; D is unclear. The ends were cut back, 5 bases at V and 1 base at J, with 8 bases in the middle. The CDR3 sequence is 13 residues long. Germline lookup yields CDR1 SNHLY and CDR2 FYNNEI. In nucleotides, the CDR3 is TGTGCCAGCAGTAAGGGAGGGAACACTGAAGCTTTCTTT. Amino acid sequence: CASSKGGNTEAFF.

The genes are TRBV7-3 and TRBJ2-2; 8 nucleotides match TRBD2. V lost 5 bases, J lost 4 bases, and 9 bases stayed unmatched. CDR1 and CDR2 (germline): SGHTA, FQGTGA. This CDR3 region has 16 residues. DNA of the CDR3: TGTGCCAGCAGCCATGGAGCGGGGGCGGGCACCGGGGAGCTGTTTTTT. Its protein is CASSHGAGAGTGELFF. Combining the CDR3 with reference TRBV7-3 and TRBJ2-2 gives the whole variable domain GAGVSQTPSNKVTEKGKYVELRCDPISGHTALYWYRQSLGQGPEFLIYFQGTGAADDSGLPNDRFFAVRPEGSVSTLKIQRTERGDSAVYLCASSHGAGAGTGELFFGEGSRLTVL.

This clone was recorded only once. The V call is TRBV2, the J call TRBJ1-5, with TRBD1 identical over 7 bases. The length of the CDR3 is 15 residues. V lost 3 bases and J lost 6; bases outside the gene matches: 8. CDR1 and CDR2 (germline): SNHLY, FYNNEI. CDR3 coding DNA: TGTGCCAGCAGTGAGGAAGGGGGCAGGGGTCAGCCCCAGCATTTT. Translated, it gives CASSEEGGRGQPQHF.

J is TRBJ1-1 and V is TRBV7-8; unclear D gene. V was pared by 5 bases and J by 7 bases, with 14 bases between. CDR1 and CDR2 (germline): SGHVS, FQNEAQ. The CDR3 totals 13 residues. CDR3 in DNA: TGTGCCAGCAGCCTTATACCGAACGATGAAGCTTTCTTT. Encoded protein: CASSLIPNDEAFF.

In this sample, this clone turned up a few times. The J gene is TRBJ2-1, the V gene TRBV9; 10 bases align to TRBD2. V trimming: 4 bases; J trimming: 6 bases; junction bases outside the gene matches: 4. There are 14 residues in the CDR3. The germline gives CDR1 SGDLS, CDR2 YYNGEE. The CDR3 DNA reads TGTGCCAGCAGCCCGGGACTAGCGTTCAATGAGCAGTTCTTC. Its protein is CASSPGLAFNEQFF.

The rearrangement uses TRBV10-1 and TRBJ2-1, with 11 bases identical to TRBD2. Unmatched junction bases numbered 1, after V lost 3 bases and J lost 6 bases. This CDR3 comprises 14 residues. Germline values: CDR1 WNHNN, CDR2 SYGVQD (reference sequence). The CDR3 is CASSDSGGANEQFF. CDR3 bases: TGCGCCAGCAGTGATAGCGGGGGGGCCAATGAGCAGTTCTTC.

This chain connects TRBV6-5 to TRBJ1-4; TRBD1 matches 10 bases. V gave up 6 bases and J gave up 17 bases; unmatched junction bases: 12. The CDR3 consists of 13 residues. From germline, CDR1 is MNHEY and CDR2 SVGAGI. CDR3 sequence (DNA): TGTGCCAGCAGCCGGACAGGGGGGGACCCGGAATTTTTT. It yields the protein CASSRTGGDPEFF.

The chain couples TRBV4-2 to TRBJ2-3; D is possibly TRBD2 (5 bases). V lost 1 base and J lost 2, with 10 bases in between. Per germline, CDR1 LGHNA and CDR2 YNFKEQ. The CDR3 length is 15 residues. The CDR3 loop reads CASSQGAGDTDTQYF. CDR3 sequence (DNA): TGTGCCAGCAGCCAAGGCGCGGGCGACACAGATACGCAGTATTTT.

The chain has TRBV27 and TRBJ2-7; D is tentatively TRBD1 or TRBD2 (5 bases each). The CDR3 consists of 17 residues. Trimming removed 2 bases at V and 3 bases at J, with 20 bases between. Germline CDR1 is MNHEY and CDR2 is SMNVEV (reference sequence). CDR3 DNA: TGTGCCAGCAGTTTAAAAGGATCAGGGTTTGGGGGCTACGAGCAGTACTTC. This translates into CASSLKGSGFGGYEQYF.

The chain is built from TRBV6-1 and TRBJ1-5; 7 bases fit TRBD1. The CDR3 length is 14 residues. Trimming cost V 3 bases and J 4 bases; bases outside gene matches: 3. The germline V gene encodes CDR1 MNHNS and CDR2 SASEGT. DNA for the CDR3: TGTGCCAGCAGTGAGACAGGGTTGAATCAGCCCCAGCATTTT. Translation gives CASSETGLNQPQHF.

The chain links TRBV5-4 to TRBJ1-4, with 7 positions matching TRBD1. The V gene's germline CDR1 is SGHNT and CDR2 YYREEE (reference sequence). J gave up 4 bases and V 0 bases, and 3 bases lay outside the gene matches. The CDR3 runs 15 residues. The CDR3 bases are TGTGCCAGCAGCTTGGGCAGGGGGGTTAATGAAAAACTGTTTTTT. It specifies CASSLGRGVNEKLFF. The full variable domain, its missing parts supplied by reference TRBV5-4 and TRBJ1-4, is ETGVTQSPTHLIKTRGQQVTLRCSSQSGHNTVSWYQQALGQGPQFIFQYYREEENGRGNFPPRFSGLQFPNYSSELNVNALELDDSALYLCASSLGRGVNEKLFFGSGTQLSVL.

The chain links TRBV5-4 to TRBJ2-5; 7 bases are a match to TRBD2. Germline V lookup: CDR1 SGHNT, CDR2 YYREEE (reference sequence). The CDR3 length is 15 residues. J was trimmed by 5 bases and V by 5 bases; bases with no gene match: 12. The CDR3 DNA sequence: TGTGCCAGCAGTCGAGCGGGACCCGGAGAGGAGACCCAGTACTTC. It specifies CASSRAGPGEETQYF. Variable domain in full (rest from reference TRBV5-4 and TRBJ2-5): ETGVTQSPTHLIKTRGQQVTLRCSSQSGHNTVSWYQQALGQGPQFIFQYYREEENGRGNFPPRFSGLQFPNYSSELNVNALELDDSALYLCASSRAGPGEETQYFGPGTRLLVL.